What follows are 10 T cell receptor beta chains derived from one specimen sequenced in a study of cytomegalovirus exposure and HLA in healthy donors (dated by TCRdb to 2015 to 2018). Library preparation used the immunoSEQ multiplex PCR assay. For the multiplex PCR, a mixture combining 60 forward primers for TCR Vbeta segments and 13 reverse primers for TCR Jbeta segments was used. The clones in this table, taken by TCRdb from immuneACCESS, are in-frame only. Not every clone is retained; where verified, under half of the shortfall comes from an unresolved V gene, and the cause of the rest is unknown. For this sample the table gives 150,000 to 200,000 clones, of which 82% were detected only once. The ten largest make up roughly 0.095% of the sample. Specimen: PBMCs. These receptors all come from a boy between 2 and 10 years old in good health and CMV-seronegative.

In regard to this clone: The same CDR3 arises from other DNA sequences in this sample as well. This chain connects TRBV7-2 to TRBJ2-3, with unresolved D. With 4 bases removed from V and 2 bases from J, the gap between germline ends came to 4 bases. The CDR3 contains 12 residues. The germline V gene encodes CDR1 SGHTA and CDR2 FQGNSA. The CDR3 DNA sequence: TGTGCCAGCAGCTCCTACACAGATACGCAGTATTTT. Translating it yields CASSSYTDTQYF.

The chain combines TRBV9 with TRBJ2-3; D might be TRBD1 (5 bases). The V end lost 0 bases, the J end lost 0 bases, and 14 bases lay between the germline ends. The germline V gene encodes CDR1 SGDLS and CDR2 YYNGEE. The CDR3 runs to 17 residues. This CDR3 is CASSVAGHSISTDTQYF. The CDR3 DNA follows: TGTGCCAGCAGCGTAGCAGGGCACTCGATTAGCACAGATACGCAGTATTTT. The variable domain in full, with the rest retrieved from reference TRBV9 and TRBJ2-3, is DSGVTQTPKHLITATGQRVTLRCSPRSGDLSVYWYQQSLDQGLQFLIQYYNGEERAKGNILERFSAQQFPDLHSELNLSSLELGDSALYFCASSVAGHSISTDTQYFGPGTRLTVL.

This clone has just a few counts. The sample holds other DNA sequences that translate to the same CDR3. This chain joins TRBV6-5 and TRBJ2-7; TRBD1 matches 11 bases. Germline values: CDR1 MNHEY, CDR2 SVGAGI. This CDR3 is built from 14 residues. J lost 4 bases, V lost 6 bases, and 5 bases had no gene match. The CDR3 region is CASRPGQGAYEQYF. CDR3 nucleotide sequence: TGTGCCAGCAGACCAGGACAGGGGGCTTACGAGCAGTACTTC.

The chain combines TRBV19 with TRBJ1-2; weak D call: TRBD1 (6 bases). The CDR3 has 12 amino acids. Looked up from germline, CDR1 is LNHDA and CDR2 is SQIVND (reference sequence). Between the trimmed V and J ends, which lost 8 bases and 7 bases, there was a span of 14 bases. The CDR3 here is CASSRGGAGYTF. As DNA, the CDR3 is TGTGCCAGTTCCCGGGGGGGGGCTGGCTACACCTTC.

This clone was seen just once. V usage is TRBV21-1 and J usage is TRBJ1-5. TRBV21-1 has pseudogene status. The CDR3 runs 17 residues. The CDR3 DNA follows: TGTGCCAGCAGCCCCAAACCCGGTTGCTCGGGGTGGCAGCCCCAGCATTTT. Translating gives CASSPKPGCSGWQPQHF.

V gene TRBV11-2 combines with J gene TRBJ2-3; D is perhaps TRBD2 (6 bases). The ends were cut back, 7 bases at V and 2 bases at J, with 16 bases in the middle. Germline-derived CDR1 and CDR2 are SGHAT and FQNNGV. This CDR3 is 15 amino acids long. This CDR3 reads CASTPLAGNTDTQYF. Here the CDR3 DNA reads TGTGCCAGCACCCCATTGGCGGGGAACACAGATACGCAGTATTTT.

This chain's CDR3 is CASSSRALALSSNEQFF. The CDR3 DNA reads as TGTGCCAGCAGCTCTAGGGCGCTAGCGCTTTCCAGCAATGAGCAGTTCTTC. The chain recombines TRBV7-2 with TRBJ2-1; perhaps TRBD2 as D (6 bases). Trimming took off 4 bases at V and 6 bases at J, with 22 bases between the two ends. Germline CDR1 SGHTA, CDR2 FQGNSA. The CDR3 extends over 17 amino acids.

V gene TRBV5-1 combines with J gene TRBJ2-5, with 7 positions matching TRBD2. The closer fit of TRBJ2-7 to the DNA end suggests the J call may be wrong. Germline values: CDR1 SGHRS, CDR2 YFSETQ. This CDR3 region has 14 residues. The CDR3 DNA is TGCGCCAGCAGCTTGGCGGGACTACTCTACGAGCAGTACTTC. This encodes CASSLAGLLYEQYF.

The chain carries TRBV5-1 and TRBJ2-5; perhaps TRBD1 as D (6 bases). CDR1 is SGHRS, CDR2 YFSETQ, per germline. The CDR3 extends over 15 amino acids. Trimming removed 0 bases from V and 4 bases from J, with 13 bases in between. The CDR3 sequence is CASSLEGTPRETQYF. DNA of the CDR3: TGCGCCAGCAGCTTGGAAGGGACACCCCGAGAGACCCAGTACTTC.

The CDR3 DNA is TGTGCCACACGGCAGGGAGAGACCCAGTACTTC. It specifies CATRQGETQYF. The chain links TRBV6-5 to TRBJ2-5, with a possible D match to TRBD1 (5 bases). Germline values: CDR1 MNHEY, CDR2 SVGAGI. Trimming removed 10 bases at V and 4 bases at J, with 10 bases between. The CDR3 is 11 residues long.